This TCR beta chain was identified during a study of immune cell composition in non-small cell lung cancer. Broader study findings: Tumour TCR-beta clonality showed no significant link to smoking pack-years. Overall clonality, unlike maximal tumour-associated clone frequency, did not predict TIL reactivity.

Normal lung was taken at the farthest possible site, at least 3 cm from tumour. Germline CDR1 reads SGHTS; CDR2 reads YDEGEE. V was pared by 1 base and J by 7 bases, with 11 bases of the junction left unmatched. The CDR3 is made up of 16 amino acids. TCRdb's copy holds only in-frame clones and misses some; the assay was immunoSEQ multiplex PCR. The sample holds roughly 1,800 clones, under 75% seen once. This clone appeared a few times. The antigen is undetermined. Sequencing was done on a sample of non-adjacent lung tissue. The chain couples TRBV5-8 to TRBJ2-7; 10 bases line up with TRBD1. This TCR came from a human donor with non-small cell lung cancer. The CDR3 loop is CASSLFDGQGVGEQYF. CDR3 nucleotides: TGTGCCAGCAGCTTGTTTGACGGACAGGGGGTTGGGGAGCAGTACTTC.